This is a list of T cell receptor beta chains from one sample in a study of CD8+ T cells in alopecia areata. Repertoires were generated with immunoSEQ multiplex PCR, while TCRdb's copy carries only in-frame clones and drops some. Counted here are under 130,000 clones, approximately 84% occurring once; the ten biggest clones make up more than 9.5%. The sample here was CD8+ T cells sorted from blood, taken between weeks 30 and 35, from a patient treated with tofacitinib. The receptors were sampled from a human donor with alopecia areata. Each CDR3 is given with its conserved first and last residue. D genes are given only for firm matches. Some rows have no size entry. The others give once, few or many, or a class for an expanded clone.

d_gene,v_gene,j_gene,abundance,CDR3aa,CDR3nt
TRBD1,TRBV4-1,TRBJ1-2,NA,CASSQAAGGNYGYTF,TGCGCCAGCAGCCAAGCAGCAGGGGGCAACTATGGCTACACCTTC
NA,TRBV6-5,TRBJ2-1,NA,CASSLGHNEQFF,TGTGCCAGCAGTCTCGGACACAATGAGCAGTTCTTC
NA,TRBV7-9,TRBJ2-1,NA,CASSPTWDEQFF,TGTGCCAGCAGCCCGACTTGGGATGAGCAGTTCTTC
NA,TRBV5-1,TRBJ1-1,few,CASSFTNTEAFF,TGCGCCAGCAGCTTCACCAACACTGAAGCTTTCTTT
NA,TRBV7-9,TRBJ2-7,NA,CASSPMSLWYEQYF,TGTGCCAGCAGTCCAATGTCCCTTTGGTACGAGCAGTACTTC
NA,TRBV27,TRBJ2-3,NA,CASSRGASLQYF,TGTGCCAGCAGCCGGGGGGCCTCCCTGCAGTATTTT
NA,TRBV30,TRBJ2-1,NA,CAWSPSRYNEQFF,TGTGCCTGGAGTCCCTCGCGGTACAATGAGCAGTTCTTC
TRBD1,TRBV27,TRBJ1-1,once,CASLPTGPNTEAFF,TGTGCCAGCCTACCGACAGGGCCGAACACTGAAGCTTTCTTT
TRBD2,TRBV29-1,TRBJ2-1,NA,CSVEPGLAGYNEQFF,TGCAGCGTCGAGCCGGGACTAGCGGGGTACAATGAGCAGTTCTTC
NA,TRBV29-1,TRBJ1-3,few,CSVGVGERSSGNTIYF,TGCAGCGTTGGCGTTGGTGAGAGGAGCTCTGGAAACACCATATATTTT
NA,TRBV6-6,TRBJ2-3,NA,CASSWGTVDTQYF,TGTGCCAGCAGTTGGGGGACTGTAGATACGCAGTATTTT
NA,TRBV19,TRBJ2-3,NA,CASTVGGWGTDTQYF,TGTGCCAGTACGGTGGGGGGCTGGGGCACAGATACGCAGTATTTT
NA,TRBV9,TRBJ2-7,once,CASSVAGGTYEQYF,TGTGCCAGCAGCGTAGCTGGTGGGACCTACGAGCAGTACTTC
NA,TRBV5-1,TRBJ2-3,NA,CASSSLGNSATSTDTQYF,TGCGCCAGCAGCTCCTTAGGTAATAGCGCTACTAGCACAGATACGCAGTATTTT
NA,TRBV15,TRBJ1-5,NA,CATSSYRAGGQPQHF,TGTGCCACCAGCAGCTACAGGGCAGGAGGCCAGCCCCAGCATTTT
NA,TRBV7-9,TRBJ1-5,NA,CASSLVGGYQPQHF,TGTGCCAGCAGCTTGGTGGGCGGGTATCAGCCCCAGCATTTT
NA,TRBV9,TRBJ2-2,NA,CASSVRGLDHNTGELFF,TGTGCCAGCAGCGTAAGGGGACTGGATCACAACACCGGGGAGCTGTTTTTT
NA,TRBV5-4,TRBJ2-7,NA,CASGAGSSYEQYF,TGTGCCAGCGGGGCAGGGAGCTCCTACGAGCAGTACTTC
NA,TRBV7-2,TRBJ2-7,NA,CASSEAANYEQYF,TGTGCCAGCTCCGAGGCGGCCAACTACGAGCAGTACTTC
TRBD2,TRBV30,TRBJ2-3,once,CAWRSKRGPLSGTDTQYF,TGTGCCTGGCGATCTAAGCGGGGGCCGCTTTCCGGCACAGATACGCAGTATTTT
TRBD2,TRBV27,TRBJ2-3,NA,CASTSWGGSSTDTQYF,TGTGCCAGCACCTCGTGGGGGGGTTCTAGCACAGATACGCAGTATTTT
NA,TRBV7-9,TRBJ2-7,NA,CASSRGASYEQYF,TGTGCCAGCAGCCGCGGGGCCTCCTACGAGCAGTACTTC
NA,TRBV7-9,TRBJ2-1,NA,CASSLGNEQFF,TGTGCCAGCAGCTTGGGCAATGAGCAGTTCTTC
NA,TRBV7-6,TRBJ1-5,NA,CASSFNRHQPQHF,TGTGCCAGCAGCTTCAACAGACATCAGCCCCAGCATTTT
NA,TRBV5-5,TRBJ2-7,NA,CASSLAGGLQYEQYF,TGTGCCAGCAGCTTGGCCGGGGGGCTCCAATACGAGCAGTACTTC
NA,TRBV7-9,TRBJ2-5,once,CASTVTGRGETQYF,TGTGCCAGCACCGTGACAGGTCGAGGAGAGACCCAGTACTTC
NA,TRBV7-2,TRBJ2-3,NA,CASSSPSTDTQYF,TGTGCCAGCAGCTCACCTTCGACAGATACGCAGTATTTT
TRBD1,TRBV6-5,TRBJ2-3,NA,CASSLGQGALTDTQYF,TGTGCCAGCAGTTTGGGACAGGGGGCATTAACAGATACGCAGTATTTT
TRBD1,TRBV7-9,TRBJ1-2,NA,CASSALGQGDLLGGYTF,TGTGCCAGCAGCGCACTGGGACAGGGGGATCTTCTTGGAGGCTACACCTTC
TRBD1,TRBV9,TRBJ2-1,NA,CASSVGVTGARNEQFF,TGTGCCAGCAGCGTAGGTGTGACAGGGGCGAGGAATGAGCAGTTCTTC
TRBD2,TRBV6-6,TRBJ2-1,NA,CASSRTSGGAYNEQFF,TGTGCCAGCAGTCGGACTAGCGGGGGAGCATACAATGAGCAGTTCTTC
TRBD1,TRBV30,TRBJ2-7,NA,CAWSGDRTNYEQYF,TGTGCCTGGAGTGGGGACAGGACCAACTACGAGCAGTACTTC
NA,TRBV4-2,TRBJ2-1,NA,CASSLSGGGSYNEQFF,TGTGCCAGCAGCCTCTCAGGGGGGGGATCCTACAATGAGCAGTTCTTC
TRBD2,TRBV7-9,TRBJ2-5,NA,CASSLSTSGSQETQYF,TGTGCCAGCAGCTTATCGACTAGCGGGAGTCAGGAGACCCAGTACTTC
NA,TRBV5-6,TRBJ2-7,once,CASSTDYEQYF,TGTGCCAGCAGCACCGACTACGAGCAGTACTTC
NA,TRBV6-4,TRBJ2-1,NA,CASSQGLAGAYNEQFF,TGTGCCAGCAGCCAGGGGTTAGCAGGGGCCTACAATGAGCAGTTCTTC
NA,TRBV19,TRBJ2-1,NA,CASSTPGNEQFF,TGTGCCAGCAGCACTCCGGGTAATGAGCAGTTCTTC
TRBD1,TRBV27,TRBJ2-2,NA,CASSNRDSYTGELFF,TGTGCCAGCAGTAACCGGGACAGCTACACCGGGGAGCTGTTTTTT
NA,TRBV5-6,TRBJ2-5,NA,CASSLAQDLETQYF,TGTGCCAGCAGCTTGGCGCAGGATTTAGAGACCCAGTACTTC